This T cell receptor (beta chain) was recovered during a study of shared clonotypes between healthy human individuals (TCRdb year 2020). For the wider study: A couple of women and three men aged 18 to 49 years were included in the cohort. Each donor's leukapheresis produced roughly between about 0.9 and 9.5 billion PBMCs. The study deeply sequenced blood TCR repertoires of about five healthy adults to estimate repertoire size and the extent of clonotype sharing between individuals. For each donor, three plates each were used for CD4 naive and CD4 memory, two plates were used for CD8 naive, and one plate was used for CD8 memory. To increase sequencing depth and limit assay-specific biases, TCR repertoire library preparation and sequencing were carried out by different laboratories using diverse techniques. Points the paper makes about the study in general: The small number of donors limited the genetic and exposure-history diversity represented. Rarefaction of sorted-subset datasets indicated incomplete sequencing despite the large sequencing depth. Compared with non-shared clonotypes, clonotypes shared by all four sorted-subset donors had higher generation probabilities. Based on pairwise subsampling, the degree of clonotype sharing among donors was expected to be affected by sequencing depth. Naive subsets generally had larger estimated clonotype richness than memory subsets did. Sampling was restricted to blood, and TCR repertoires in tissue are likely to differ from TCR repertoires in blood. About 4.5% of naive CD4, 3.5% of naive CD8, roughly 2.4% of memory CD4, and 0.4% of memory CD8 clonotypes were shared across four donors.

CD8 naive samples consisted of CD45RO-negative cells that were positively selected for CCR7, yielding a CD45RA+CCR7+ population without TemRA cells. The donors were healthy, HIV-negative adults with no recently reported acute infections or vaccinations. All donors were Caucasian adults living in Nashville, Tennessee, USA. Blood was collected by leukapheresis, and PBMCs were isolated by Ficoll-Histopaque density gradient centrifugation and then cryopreserved in liquid nitrogen vapor phase. Analytical flow cytometry was used to check the purity and quantity of each magnetically sorted T cell population. Genomic DNA was isolated from every sorted fraction and measured by UV absorbance on a Nanodrop 2000c. The CDR3 has 11 amino acids, counting the end cysteine and phenylalanine. The entry retains the CDR3 DNA only, 33 bases that are in frame from base 1. V loses 0 bases, J loses 11 bases, and the germline ends lie 8 bases apart. CDR1 and CDR2 are read off the germline V gene (reference sequence) as DFQATT and SNEGSKA.

To note about this clone: What antigen it recognizes has not been identified. Base qualities are not at hand, and no much larger clone is one base apart.

Using the deep immunoSEQ assay, multiplex PCR amplified TCR CDR3 regions from genomic DNA. Extracted genomic DNA from each cell subset was spread evenly across all wells of several immunoSEQ 96-well plates, with each plate serving as a replicate. Each replicate PCR for sorted subsets received around 200 ng genomic DNA, equal to some 32,000 T cell genomes. The purified libraries were quantified using a Qubit 3.0 fluorometer, sized with a Bioanalyzer 2100, and then quantified again using the KAPA Library Quantification kit. Each immunoSEQ 96-well plate was sequenced on its own single-read 150-cycle Illumina NextSeq 550 flow cell. The authors processed their data as follows. Because the immunoSEQ output included only junctional sequences and no quality scores, the filtering could not be the same as the filtering used for full-length reads. To assign V/J genes and CDR3, sequences were annotated using PyIR, a Python wrapper for IgBLAST v1.9, with IMGT germline references. Any read was removed if the V/J assignment was weak (E-value above 1e-6), the CDR3 was missing, or the read contained stop codons, out-of-frame junctions, or ambiguous translated residues. V3J clonotypes were defined by identical inferred V gene, J gene, and CDR3 amino acid sequence. To compute the percentage overlap between repertoires, the number of shared unique clonotypes was divided by the size of the smaller repertoire. Richness of each repertoire was evaluated using RTK rarefaction, the Chao1 estimator, and Recon v2.1 estimates of unobserved clonotypes. OLGA was used to compute generation probabilities for all TCRbeta clonotypes that the gDNA method yielded from a handful of donors. The table was pulled from immuneACCESS by TCRdb, which kept in-frame rearrangements only. Such tables lose some clones; where checked, under half of the loss comes from unresolved V genes, and the rest has no known cause. V and J calls and clone size are as listed in that table; D and trimming were resolved from the DNA. The sample records about 2.1 million clones, around 93% of which are singletons. Less than 2% of the sample is held by the ten biggest clonotypes.

The specimen was naive CD8+ T cells from PBMCs. The cell subset or site label of this sample denotes: CD45RA+CCR7+. The TCR comes from a man between 18 and 35 years old in good health. Some clones in this sample may be carry-over from other donors' samples. Here the chain combines TRBV20-1 and TRBJ1-3, with no confidently assigned D gene. The CDR3 loop reads CSAREEEAIYF. At the DNA level, the sequence is TGCAGTGCTAGAGAAGAAGAAGCCATATATTTT.